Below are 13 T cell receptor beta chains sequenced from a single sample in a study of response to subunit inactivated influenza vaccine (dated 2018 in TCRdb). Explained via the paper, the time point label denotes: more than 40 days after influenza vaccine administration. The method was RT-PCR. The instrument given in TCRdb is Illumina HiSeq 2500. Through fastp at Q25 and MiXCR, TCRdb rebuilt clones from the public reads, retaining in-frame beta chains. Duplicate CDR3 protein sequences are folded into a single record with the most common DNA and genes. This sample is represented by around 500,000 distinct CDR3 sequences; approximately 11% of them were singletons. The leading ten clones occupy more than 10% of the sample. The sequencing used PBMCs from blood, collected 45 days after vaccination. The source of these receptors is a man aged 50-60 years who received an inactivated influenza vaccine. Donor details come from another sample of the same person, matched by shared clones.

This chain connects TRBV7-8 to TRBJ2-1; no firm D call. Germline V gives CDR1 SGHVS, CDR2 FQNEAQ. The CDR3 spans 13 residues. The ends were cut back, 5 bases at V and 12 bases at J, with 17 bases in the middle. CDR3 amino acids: CASSLPEYPTQFF. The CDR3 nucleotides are TGTGCCAGCAGCCTCCCGGAGTACCCAACGCAGTTCTTC.

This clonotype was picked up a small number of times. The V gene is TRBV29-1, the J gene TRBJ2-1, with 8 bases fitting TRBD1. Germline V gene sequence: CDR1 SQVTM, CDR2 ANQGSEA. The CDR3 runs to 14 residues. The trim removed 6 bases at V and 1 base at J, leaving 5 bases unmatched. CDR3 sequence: CSVEDRASYNEQFF. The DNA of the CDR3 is TGCAGCGTGGAGGACAGGGCTTCCTACAATGAGCAGTTCTTC.

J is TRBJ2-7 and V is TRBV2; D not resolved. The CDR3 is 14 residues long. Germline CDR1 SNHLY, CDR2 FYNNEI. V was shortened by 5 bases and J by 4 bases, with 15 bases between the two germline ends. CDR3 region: CASSPGPPGYEQYF. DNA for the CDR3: TGTGCCAGCAGTCCGGGTCCCCCCGGTTACGAGCAGTACTTC.

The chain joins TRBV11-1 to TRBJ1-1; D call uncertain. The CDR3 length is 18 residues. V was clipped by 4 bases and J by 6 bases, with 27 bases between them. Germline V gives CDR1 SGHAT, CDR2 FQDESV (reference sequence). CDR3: CASSSPRRRRALTPEAFF. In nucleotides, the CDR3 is TGTGCCAGCAGCTCCCCCCGACGCCGGAGGGCTTTAACCCCTGAAGCTTTCTTT.

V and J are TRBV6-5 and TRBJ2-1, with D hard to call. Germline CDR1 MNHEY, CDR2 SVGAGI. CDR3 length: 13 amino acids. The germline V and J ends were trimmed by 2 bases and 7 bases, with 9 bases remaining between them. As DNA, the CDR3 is TGTGCCAGCAGTTACCCCCCTAAGAATGAGCAGTTCTTC. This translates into CASSYPPKNEQFF.

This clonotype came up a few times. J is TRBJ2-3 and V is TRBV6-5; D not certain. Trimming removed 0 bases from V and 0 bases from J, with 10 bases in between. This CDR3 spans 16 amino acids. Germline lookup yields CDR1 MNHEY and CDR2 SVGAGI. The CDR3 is CASSYSAGVSTDTQYF. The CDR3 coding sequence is TGTGCCAGCAGTTACTCAGCCGGAGTGAGCACAGATACGCAGTATTTT.

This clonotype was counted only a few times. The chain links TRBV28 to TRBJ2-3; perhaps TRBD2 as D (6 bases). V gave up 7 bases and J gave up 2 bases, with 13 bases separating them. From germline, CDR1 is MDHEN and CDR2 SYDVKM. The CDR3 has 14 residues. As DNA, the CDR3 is TGTGCCAGCATTGGGCTAGCGAACACAGATACGCAGTATTTT. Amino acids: CASIGLANTDTQYF. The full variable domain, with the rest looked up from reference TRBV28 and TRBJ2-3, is DVKVTQSSRYLVKRTGEKVFLECVQDMDHENMFWYRQDPGLGLRLIYFSYDVKMKEKGDIPEGYSVSREKKERFSLILESASTNQTSMYLCASIGLANTDTQYFGPGTRLTVL.

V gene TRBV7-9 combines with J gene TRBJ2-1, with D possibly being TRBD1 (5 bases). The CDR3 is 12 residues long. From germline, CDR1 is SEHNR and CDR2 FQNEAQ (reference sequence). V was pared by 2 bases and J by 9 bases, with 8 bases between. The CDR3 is CASSLQGSEQFF. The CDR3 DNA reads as TGTGCCAGCAGCTTACAGGGATCTGAGCAGTTCTTC.

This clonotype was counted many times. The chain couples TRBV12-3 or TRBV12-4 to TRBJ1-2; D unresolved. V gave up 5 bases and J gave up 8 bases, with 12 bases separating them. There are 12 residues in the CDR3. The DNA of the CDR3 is TGTGCCAGCAGTCCCGACTTAATCGGCTACACCTTC. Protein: CASSPDLIGYTF.

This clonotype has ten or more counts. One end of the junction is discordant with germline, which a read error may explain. The CDR3 DNA reads TGTGCCAGCAGCCTGACCGGCGGGAGAAACAGCGGGGAGCTGTTTTTT. It yields the protein CASSLTGGRNSGELFF. The chain couples TRBV6-2 or TRBV6-3 to TRBJ2-2; 7 bases line up with TRBD2. The germline CDR1 and CDR2 sequences are MNHEY and SVGEGT. The CDR3 contains 16 residues.

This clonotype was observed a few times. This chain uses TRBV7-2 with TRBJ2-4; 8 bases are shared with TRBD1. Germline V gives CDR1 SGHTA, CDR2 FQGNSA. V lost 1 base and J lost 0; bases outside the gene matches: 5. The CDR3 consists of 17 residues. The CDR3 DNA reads TGTGCCAGCAGCTTAGTGGCAGGGGGCTTAGCCAAAAACATTCAGTACTTC. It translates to CASSLVAGGLAKNIQYF. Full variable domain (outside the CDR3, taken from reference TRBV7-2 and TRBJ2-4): GAGVSQSPSNKVTEKGKDVELRCDPISGHTALYWYRQSLGQGLEFLIYFQGNSAPDKSGLPSDRFSAERTGGSVSTLTIQRTQQEDSAVYLCASSLVAGGLAKNIQYFGAGTRLSVL.

CDR3 in amino acids: CASSQASGASTDTQYF. The DNA of the CDR3 is TGCGCCAGCAGCCAGGCGTCAGGAGCTAGCACAGATACGCAGTATTTT. This chain connects TRBV4-3 to TRBJ2-3; D unresolved. Germline V gene sequence: CDR1 LGHNA, CDR2 YSLEER. The V end was cut by 3 bases, the J end by 0 bases, with 13 bases between. The CDR3 runs 16 residues.

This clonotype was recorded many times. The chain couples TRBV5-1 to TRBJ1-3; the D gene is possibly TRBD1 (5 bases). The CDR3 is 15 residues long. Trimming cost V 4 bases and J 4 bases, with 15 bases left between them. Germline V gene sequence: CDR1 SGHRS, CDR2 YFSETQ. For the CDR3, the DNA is TGCGCCAGCAGCACCGGACACTCCTCAGGAAACACCATATATTTT. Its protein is CASSTGHSSGNTIYF.